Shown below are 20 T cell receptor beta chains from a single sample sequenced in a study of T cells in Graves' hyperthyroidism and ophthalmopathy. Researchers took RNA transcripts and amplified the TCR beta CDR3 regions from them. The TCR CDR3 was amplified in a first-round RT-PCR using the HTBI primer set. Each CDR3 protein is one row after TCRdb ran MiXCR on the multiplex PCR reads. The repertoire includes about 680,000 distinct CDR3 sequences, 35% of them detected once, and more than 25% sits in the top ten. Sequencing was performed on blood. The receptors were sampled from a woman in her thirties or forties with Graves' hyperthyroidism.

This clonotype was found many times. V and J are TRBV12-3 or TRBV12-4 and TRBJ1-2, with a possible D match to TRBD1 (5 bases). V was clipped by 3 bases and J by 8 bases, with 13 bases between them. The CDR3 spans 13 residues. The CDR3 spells CASSFAGLGGYTF. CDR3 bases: TGTGCCAGCAGTTTCGCAGGGTTAGGAGGCTACACCTTC.

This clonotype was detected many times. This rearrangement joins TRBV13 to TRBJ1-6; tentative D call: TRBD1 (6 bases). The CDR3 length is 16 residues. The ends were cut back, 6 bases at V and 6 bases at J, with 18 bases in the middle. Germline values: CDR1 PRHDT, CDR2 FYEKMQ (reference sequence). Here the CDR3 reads CASSFGPGTPNSPLHF. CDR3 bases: TGTGCCAGCAGTTTCGGACCTGGGACACCTAATTCACCCCTCCACTTT.

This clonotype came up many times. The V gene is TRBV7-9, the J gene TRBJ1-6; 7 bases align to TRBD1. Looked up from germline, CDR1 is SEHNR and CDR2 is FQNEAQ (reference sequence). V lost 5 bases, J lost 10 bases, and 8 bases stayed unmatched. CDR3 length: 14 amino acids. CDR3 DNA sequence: TGTGCCAGCAGCACTCTAAGGACAGGATCACCCCTCCACTTT. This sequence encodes CASSTLRTGSPLHF. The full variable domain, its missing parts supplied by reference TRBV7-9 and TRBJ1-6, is DTGVSQNPRHKITKRGQNVTFRCDPISEHNRLYWYRQTLGQGPEFLTYFQNEAQLEKSRLLSDRFSAERPKGSFSTLEIQRTEQGDSAMYLCASSTLRTGSPLHFGNGTRLTVT.

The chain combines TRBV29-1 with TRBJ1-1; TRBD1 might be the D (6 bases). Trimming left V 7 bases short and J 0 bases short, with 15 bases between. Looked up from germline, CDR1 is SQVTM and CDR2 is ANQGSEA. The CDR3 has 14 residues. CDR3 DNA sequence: TGCAGCGCTGCGGGGGGCGTAGTGAACACTGAAGCTTTCTTT. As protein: CSAAGGVVNTEAFF.

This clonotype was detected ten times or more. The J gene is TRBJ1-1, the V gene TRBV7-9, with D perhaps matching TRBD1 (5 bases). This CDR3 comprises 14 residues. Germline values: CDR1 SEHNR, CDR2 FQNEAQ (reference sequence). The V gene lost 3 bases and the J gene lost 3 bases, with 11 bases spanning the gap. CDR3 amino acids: CASSLQGRDTEAFF. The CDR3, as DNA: TGTGCCAGCAGCTTGCAGGGAAGAGACACTGAAGCTTTCTTT.

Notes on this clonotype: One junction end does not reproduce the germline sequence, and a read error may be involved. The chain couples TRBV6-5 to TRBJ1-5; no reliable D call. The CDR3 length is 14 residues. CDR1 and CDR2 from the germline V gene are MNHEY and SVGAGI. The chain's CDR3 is CTSSYSASREPQHF. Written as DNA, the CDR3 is TGTACCAGCAGTTACTCCGCAAGCCGGGAGCCCCAGCATTTT.

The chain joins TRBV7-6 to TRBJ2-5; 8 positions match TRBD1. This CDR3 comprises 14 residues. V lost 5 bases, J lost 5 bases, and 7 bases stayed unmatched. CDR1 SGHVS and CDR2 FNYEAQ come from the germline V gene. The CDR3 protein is CASSPSGGWETQYF. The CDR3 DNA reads TGTGCCAGCAGCCCGTCAGGGGGCTGGGAGACCCAGTACTTC.

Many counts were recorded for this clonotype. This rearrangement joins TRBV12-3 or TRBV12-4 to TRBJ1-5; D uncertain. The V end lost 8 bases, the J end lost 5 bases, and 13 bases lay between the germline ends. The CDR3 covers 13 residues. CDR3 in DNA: TGTGCCAGCCGCTTCGGTCGCGATCAGCCCCAGCATTTT. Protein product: CASRFGRDQPQHF.

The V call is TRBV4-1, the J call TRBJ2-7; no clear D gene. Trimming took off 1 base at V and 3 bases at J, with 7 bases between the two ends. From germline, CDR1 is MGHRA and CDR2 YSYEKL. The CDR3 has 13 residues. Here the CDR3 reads CASSQAIIYEQYF. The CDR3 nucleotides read TGCGCCAGCAGCCAAGCGATTATCTACGAGCAGTACTTC.

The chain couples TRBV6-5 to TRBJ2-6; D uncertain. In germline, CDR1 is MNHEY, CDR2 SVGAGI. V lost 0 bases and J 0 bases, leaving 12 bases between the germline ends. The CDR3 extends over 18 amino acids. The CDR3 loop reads CASSYSPRYYSGANVLTF. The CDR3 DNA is TGTGCCAGCAGTTACTCGCCTAGGTACTACTCTGGGGCCAACGTCCTGACTTTC.

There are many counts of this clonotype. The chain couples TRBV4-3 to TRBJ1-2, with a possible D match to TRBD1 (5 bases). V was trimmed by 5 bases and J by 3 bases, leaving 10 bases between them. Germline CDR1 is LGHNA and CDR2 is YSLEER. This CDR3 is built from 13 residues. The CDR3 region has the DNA TGCGCCAGCAGCTATGGACAAGACTATGGCTACACCTTC. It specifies CASSYGQDYGYTF.

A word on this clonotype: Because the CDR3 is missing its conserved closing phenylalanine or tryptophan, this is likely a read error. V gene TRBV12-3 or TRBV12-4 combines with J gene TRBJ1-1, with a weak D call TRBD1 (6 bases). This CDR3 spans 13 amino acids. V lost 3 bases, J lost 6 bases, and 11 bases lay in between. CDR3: CASSLRGRAEAFL. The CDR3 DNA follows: TGTGCCAGCAGTTTGAGGGGGAGGGCTGAAGCTTTCCTT.

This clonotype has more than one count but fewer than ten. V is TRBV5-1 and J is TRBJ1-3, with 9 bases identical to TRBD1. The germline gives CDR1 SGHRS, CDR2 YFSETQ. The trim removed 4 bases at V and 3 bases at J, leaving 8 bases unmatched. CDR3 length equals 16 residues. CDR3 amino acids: CASSPQDRGVGNTIYF. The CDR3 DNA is TGCGCCAGCAGCCCTCAGGACAGGGGCGTTGGAAACACCATATATTTT.

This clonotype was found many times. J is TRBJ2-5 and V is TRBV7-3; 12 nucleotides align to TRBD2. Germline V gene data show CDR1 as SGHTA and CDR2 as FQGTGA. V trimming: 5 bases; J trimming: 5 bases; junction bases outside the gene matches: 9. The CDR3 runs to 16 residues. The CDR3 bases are TGTGCCAGCAGCAGGGAGGGGACTAGCGGGTCCGAGACCCAGTACTTC. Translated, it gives CASSREGTSGSETQYF.

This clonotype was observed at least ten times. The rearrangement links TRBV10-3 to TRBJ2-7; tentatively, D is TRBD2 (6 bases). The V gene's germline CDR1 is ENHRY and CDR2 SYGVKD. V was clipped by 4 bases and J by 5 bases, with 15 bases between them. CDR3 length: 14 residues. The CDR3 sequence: CAISGGGRADEQYF. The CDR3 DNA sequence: TGTGCCATCAGTGGGGGAGGCAGGGCGGACGAGCAGTACTTC.

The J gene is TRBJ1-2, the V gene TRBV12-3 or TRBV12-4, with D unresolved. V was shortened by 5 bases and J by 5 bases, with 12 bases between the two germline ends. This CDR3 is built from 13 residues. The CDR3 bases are TGTGCCAGCAGTCAGAAGGTCGGGTATGGCTACACCTTC. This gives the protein CASSQKVGYGYTF.

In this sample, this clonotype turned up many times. DNA of the CDR3: TGTGCCAGCAGTTTTACCAACACTGAAGCTTTCTTT. It encodes CASSFTNTEAFF. This chain links TRBV12-3 or TRBV12-4 with TRBJ1-1; no firm D call. Trimming took 3 bases from V and 2 from J, leaving 4 bases between them. The CDR3 runs 12 residues.

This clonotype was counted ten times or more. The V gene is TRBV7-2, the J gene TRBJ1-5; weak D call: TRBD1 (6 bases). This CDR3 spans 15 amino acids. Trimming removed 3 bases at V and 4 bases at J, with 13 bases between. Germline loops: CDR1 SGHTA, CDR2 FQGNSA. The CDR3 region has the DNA TGTGCCAGCAGCTTGAGGACAGCGGAAAATCAGCCCCAGCATTTT. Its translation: CASSLRTAENQPQHF. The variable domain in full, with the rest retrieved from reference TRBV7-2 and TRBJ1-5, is GAGVSQSPSNKVTEKGKDVELRCDPISGHTALYWYRQSLGQGLEFLIYFQGNSAPDKSGLPSDRFSAERTGGSVSTLTIQRTQQEDSAVYLCASSLRTAENQPQHFGDGTRLSIL.

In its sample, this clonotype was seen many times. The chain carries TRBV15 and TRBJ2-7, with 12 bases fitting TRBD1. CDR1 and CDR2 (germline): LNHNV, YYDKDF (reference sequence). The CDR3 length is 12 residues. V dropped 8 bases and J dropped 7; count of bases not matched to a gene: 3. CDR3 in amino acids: CATGDRGLEQYF. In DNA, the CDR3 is TGTGCCACCGGGGACAGGGGGCTAGAGCAGTACTTC.

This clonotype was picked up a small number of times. The CDR3 coding sequence is TGTGCCAGCAGCCCACGCGAGGCTGGAAACACCATATATTTT. Amino acid sequence: CASSPREAGNTIYF. This chain joins TRBV7-9 and TRBJ1-3; D call uncertain. Trimming cost V 5 bases and J 2 bases, with 10 bases left between them. The CDR3 is made up of 14 amino acids. Germline V gene sequence: CDR1 SEHNR, CDR2 FQNEAQ (reference sequence).